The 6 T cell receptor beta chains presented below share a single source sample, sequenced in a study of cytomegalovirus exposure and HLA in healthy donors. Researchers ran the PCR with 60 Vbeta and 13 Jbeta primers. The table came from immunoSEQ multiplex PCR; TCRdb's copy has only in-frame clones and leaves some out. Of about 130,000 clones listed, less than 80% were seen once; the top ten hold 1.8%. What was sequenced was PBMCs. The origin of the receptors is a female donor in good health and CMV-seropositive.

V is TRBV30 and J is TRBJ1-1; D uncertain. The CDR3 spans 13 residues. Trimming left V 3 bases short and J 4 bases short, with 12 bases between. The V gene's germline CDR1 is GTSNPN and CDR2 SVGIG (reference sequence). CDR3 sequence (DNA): TGTGCCTGGAGCCCGGGGTTCGGCACTGAAGCTTTCTTT. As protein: CAWSPGFGTEAFF. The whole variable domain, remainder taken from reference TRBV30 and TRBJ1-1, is SQTIHQWPATLVQPVGSPLSLECTVEGTSNPNLYWYRQAAGRGLQLLFYSVGIGQISSEVPQNLSASRPQDRQFILSSKKLLLSDSGFYLCAWSPGFGTEAFFGQGTRLTVV.

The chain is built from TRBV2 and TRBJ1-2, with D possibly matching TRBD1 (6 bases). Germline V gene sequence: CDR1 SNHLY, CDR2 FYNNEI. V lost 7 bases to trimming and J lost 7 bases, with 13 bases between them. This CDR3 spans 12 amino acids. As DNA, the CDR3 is TGTGCCAGCAAAAACGGGGACACTGGCTACACCTTC. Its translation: CASKNGDTGYTF.

CDR3 nucleotide sequence: TGTGCCAGCAGCCACGGGCTAGCGGGGGGGCCTAAATATGAGCAGTTCTTC. It codes for CASSHGLAGGPKYEQFF. The chain uses TRBV7-9 and TRBJ2-1; 12 positions match TRBD2. Germline CDR1 is SEHNR and CDR2 is FQNEAQ (reference sequence). Unmatched junction bases numbered 13, after V lost 5 bases and J lost 8 bases. The CDR3 has 17 amino acids.

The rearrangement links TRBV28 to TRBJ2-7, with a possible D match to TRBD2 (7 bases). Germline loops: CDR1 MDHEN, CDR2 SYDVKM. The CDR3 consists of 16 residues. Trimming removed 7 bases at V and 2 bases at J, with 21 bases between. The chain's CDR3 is CASTPGGTRGTYEQYF. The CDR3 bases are TGTGCCAGCACCCCCGGGGGGACAAGGGGGACCTACGAGCAGTACTTC.

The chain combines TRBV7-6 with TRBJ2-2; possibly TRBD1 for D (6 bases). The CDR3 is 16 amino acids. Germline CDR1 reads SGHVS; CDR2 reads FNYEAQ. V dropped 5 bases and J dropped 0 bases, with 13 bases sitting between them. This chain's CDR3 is CASSMTGTPNTGELFF. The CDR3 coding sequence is TGTGCCAGCAGCATGACCGGGACACCGAACACCGGGGAGCTGTTTTTT.

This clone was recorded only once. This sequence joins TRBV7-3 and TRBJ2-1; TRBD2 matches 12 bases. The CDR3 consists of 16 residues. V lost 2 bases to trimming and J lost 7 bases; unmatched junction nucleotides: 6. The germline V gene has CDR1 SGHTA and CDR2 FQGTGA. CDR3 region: CASSLLTSGSQNEQFF. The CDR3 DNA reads TGTGCCAGCAGCTTATTGACTAGCGGGAGTCAGAATGAGCAGTTCTTC.